This TCR beta chain is from a study of control samples from healthy donors and cancer patients. The table came from immunoSEQ multiplex PCR; TCRdb's copy has only in-frame clones and leaves some out. The sample has 55,000 to 65,000 clones; roughly 86% are singletons. Germline CDR1 SGHTA, CDR2 FQGTGA. V was clipped by 5 bases and J by 6 bases, with 23 bases between them. CDR3 length: 16 amino acids. The chain is built from TRBV7-3 and TRBJ2-7, with D tentatively TRBD2 (5 bases). This sequence was found in a woman between 55 and 75 years old with lung cancer. The sequenced material came from PBMCs. The CDR3 loop is CASSLDGSVGEVEQYF. CDR3 bases: TGTGCCAGCAGCCTTGACGGTAGCGTCGGGGAAGTCGAGCAGTACTTC.